The 9 T cell receptor beta chains below come from one sample, sequenced in a study of cytomegalovirus exposure and HLA in healthy donors. Amplification used 60 Vbeta primers and 13 Jbeta primers. TCRdb's table, derived via immunoSEQ multiplex PCR, lists solely in-frame clones and lacks some. There are about 200,000 clones in the sample; roughly 73% occur only once, and over 2% lies in the top ten. Sequenced input: PBMCs. The receptors were sampled from a young woman in good health and CMV-seropositive.

This chain links TRBV7-9 with TRBJ2-1; no firm D call. This CDR3 has 13 residues. Germline V CDR1 and CDR2: SEHNR, FQNEAQ (reference sequence). Trimming pared 5 bases from V and 8 bases from J, leaving 13 bases between. In DNA form, the CDR3 reads TGTGCCAGCAGCCTCCCGAACGGTGATGAGCAGTTCTTC. It yields the protein CASSLPNGDEQFF. Full variable domain (missing parts from reference TRBV7-9 and TRBJ2-1): DTGVSQNPRHKITKRGQNVTFRCDPISEHNRLYWYRQTLGQGPEFLTYFQNEAQLEKSRLLSDRFSAERPKGSFSTLEIQRTEQGDSAMYLCASSLPNGDEQFFGPGTRLTVL.

The V and J genes are TRBV5-8 and TRBJ2-5; D is perhaps TRBD2 (6 bases). This CDR3 spans 15 amino acids. Germline V gives CDR1 SGHTS, CDR2 YDEGEE. With 4 bases removed from V and 5 bases from J, the gap between germline ends came to 18 bases. The CDR3 DNA is TGTGCCAGCAGCCCCCTTCTTTATGGGGGGGAGACCCAGTACTTC. This sequence encodes CASSPLLYGGETQYF.

This chain connects TRBV4-2 to TRBJ2-7; tentative D call: TRBD2 (7 bases). The CDR3 extends over 19 amino acids. Per germline, CDR1 LGHNA and CDR2 YNFKEQ. V was trimmed by 0 bases and J by 5 bases, leaving 26 bases between them. CDR3 nucleotides: TGTGCCAGCAGCCAAGAAGAAGGTAGGGGGGAGACTAGCCTCGACGAGCAGTACTTC. Protein product: CASSQEEGRGETSLDEQYF.

The gene calls are TRBV2 and TRBJ1-1; D uncertain. The CDR3 is 13 residues long. V was cut by 7 bases and J by 1 base, with 10 bases left in between. The germline CDR1 and CDR2 sequences are SNHLY and FYNNEI. DNA for the CDR3: TGTGCCAGCATTAGACACCAGAACACTGAAGCTTTCTTT. Translation: CASIRHQNTEAFF.

V and J are TRBV11-3 and TRBJ2-5, with D possibly TRBD1 on 5 matching bases. This CDR3 has 18 amino acids. Between the trimmed V and J ends, which lost 0 bases and 1 base, there was a span of 18 bases. Per the germline V gene, CDR1 is SGHNT and CDR2 is YENEEA. The CDR3 loop reads CASSLDRVREKFQETQYF. The CDR3 DNA sequence: TGTGCCAGCAGCTTAGATCGGGTCAGGGAAAAGTTCCAAGAGACCCAGTACTTC. The entire variable domain, with the rest obtained from reference TRBV11-3 and TRBJ2-5, is as follows: EAGVVQSPRYKIIEKKQPVAFWCNPISGHNTLYWYLQNLGQGPELLIRYENEEAVDDSQLPKDRFSAERLKGVDSTLKIQPAELGDSAVYLCASSLDRVREKFQETQYFGPGTRLLVL.

The chain joins TRBV7-9 to TRBJ1-1; TRBD1 aligns across 7 bases. Per the germline V gene, CDR1 is SEHNR and CDR2 is FQNEAQ (reference sequence). With 4 bases clipped from V and 7 bases from J, the junction kept 6 bases outside the gene matches. This CDR3 contains 13 residues. The CDR3 protein is CASSYAGTVEAFF. The CDR3 DNA reads as TGTGCCAGCAGCTACGCCGGGACAGTTGAAGCTTTCTTT.

The rearrangement links TRBV28 to TRBJ2-5; D remains unclear. The ends were cut back, 5 bases at V and 2 bases at J, with 6 bases in the middle. The CDR3 spans 12 residues. CDR1 and CDR2 from the germline V gene are MDHEN and SYDVKM. CDR3 amino acids: CASSVLQETQYF. The CDR3 DNA follows: TGTGCCAGCAGTGTCCTACAAGAGACCCAGTACTTC.

The rearrangement joins TRBV27 to TRBJ1-6, with D possibly matching TRBD1 (5 bases). Trimming pared 6 bases from V and 8 bases from J, leaving 8 bases between. This CDR3 has 12 amino acids. Germline values: CDR1 MNHEY, CDR2 SMNVEV (reference sequence). The CDR3 region has the DNA TGTGCCAGCAGGGGGCAAGATTCACCCCTCCACTTT. Translated, it gives CASRGQDSPLHF.

This chain uses TRBV6-5 with TRBJ1-2; D call uncertain. Germline CDR1 reads MNHEY; CDR2 reads SVGAGI. The germline V and J ends were trimmed by 5 bases and 8 bases, with 6 bases remaining between them. The CDR3 is 10 amino acids. The CDR3 coding sequence is TGTGCCAGCAGTCCAGAAGGCTACACCTTC. Residues: CASSPEGYTF.